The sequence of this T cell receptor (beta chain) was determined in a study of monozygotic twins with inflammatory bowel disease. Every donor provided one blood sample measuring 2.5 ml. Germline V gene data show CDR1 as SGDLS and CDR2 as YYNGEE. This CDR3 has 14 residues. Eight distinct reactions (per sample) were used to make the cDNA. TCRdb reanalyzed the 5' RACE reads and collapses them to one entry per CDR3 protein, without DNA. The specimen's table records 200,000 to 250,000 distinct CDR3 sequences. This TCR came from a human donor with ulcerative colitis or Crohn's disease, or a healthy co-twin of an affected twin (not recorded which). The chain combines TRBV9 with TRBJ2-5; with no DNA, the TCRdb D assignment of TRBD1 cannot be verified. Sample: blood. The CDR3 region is CASSPGTPQETQYF.